This TCR beta chain appears in the sequencing data of a study of cytomegalovirus exposure and HLA in healthy donors. 13 Jbeta primers and 60 Vbeta primers were used for the PCR. The repertoire was sequenced with immunoSEQ multiplex PCR; TCRdb's copy has only in-frame clones and lacks some. The profile shows tens of thousands of clones, approximately 61% of them singletons. The CDR3 is 14 amino acids. Germline-derived CDR1 and CDR2 are SGDLS and YYNGEE. Trimming removed 0 bases from V and 2 bases from J, with 8 bases in between. This clone was counted a single time. The sequenced sample consisted of PBMCs. The TCR sequence derives from a woman aged 45-60 years in good health and CMV-seropositive. The rearrangement links TRBV9 to TRBJ1-2, with a tentative D call TRBD1 (5 bases). CDR3 residues: CASSVGQGNYGYTF. The DNA for the CDR3 is TGTGCCAGCAGCGTAGGCCAGGGAAACTATGGCTACACCTTC.